This TCR beta chain is drawn from a study of T cell responses to AZD1222 COVID-19 vaccine. Turning to the study itself: The study pooled second doses at about 4 or about 12 weeks. General study points: Along spike, vaccine-associated CD4 TCRs were found throughout, with dominance at 160-218 and 743-854. Spike-specific TCR breadth and depth rose after two AZD1222 doses.

The CDR3 runs 16 residues. The V gene's germline CDR1 is SGHAT and CDR2 FQDESV (reference sequence). V was cut by 1 base and J by 3 bases, with 14 bases left in between. Assay used: immunoSEQ multiplex PCR; TCRdb lists only in-frame clones, some missing. The data show 74,000 or so clones, 80% to 90% seen once. On this clone itself: Its target is not known.

The V and J genes are TRBV11-1 and TRBJ2-3; the D gene is possibly TRBD1 (6 bases). Source: peripheral blood, taken on day 0 of AZD1222 vaccination. The source of this sequence is an adult in good health. The CDR3 region is CASSLGYQGPTDTQYF. The DNA of the CDR3 is TGTGCCAGCAGCTTAGGGTACCAGGGGCCGACAGATACGCAGTATTTT.